These 14 T cell receptor beta chains were sequenced from one sample in a study of regulatory T cells in long-lasting Graves disease. Time point: newly diagnosed GD, antithyroid drugs for less than 3 months. The TCR library used RNA extracted from PBMCs. Relying on iRepertoire HTBI primers and Arm-PCR of CDR3 regions, the team built TCR beta libraries. TCRdb reprocessed the multiplex PCR reads with MiXCR, giving one entry per CDR3 protein. Of approximately 400,000 distinct CDR3 sequences listed, just under 15% were seen once; the top ten hold about a sixth. Separately, the same data were catalogued under a study of T cells in Graves' hyperthyroidism and ophthalmopathy.

The sequenced sample was peripheral blood mononuclear cells (PBMCs), obtained at new diagnosis, from a patient treated with antithyroid drugs. These receptors all come from a woman under 40 with Graves disease.

This clonotype was recorded at least ten times. V usage is TRBV12-3 or TRBV12-4 and J usage is TRBJ1-2; D is uncertain. This CDR3 is built from 15 residues. The V gene lost 7 bases and the J gene lost 4 bases, with 19 bases spanning the gap. The CDR3 spells CASTLTPDRSYGYTF. The DNA for the CDR3 is TGTGCCAGCACCCTGACCCCGGACCGATCCTATGGCTACACCTTC.

This clonotype appeared many times. The chain is built from TRBV10-3 and TRBJ1-5; D unresolved. V lost 0 bases and J 3 bases, leaving 6 bases between the germline ends. The CDR3 is 14 amino acids. CDR1 and CDR2 (germline): ENHRY, SYGVKD. CDR3 sequence reads: CAISESINNQPQHF. CDR3 sequence (DNA): TGTGCCATCAGTGAGTCGATAAACAATCAGCCCCAGCATTTT.

This clonotype was counted many times. J is TRBJ2-3 and V is TRBV7-9; TRBD2 might be the D (6 bases). The ends were cut back, 0 bases at V and 6 bases at J, with 16 bases in the middle. CDR3 length: 16 residues. CDR1 is SEHNR, CDR2 FQNEAQ, per germline (reference sequence). This CDR3 reads CASSLALSGPADTQYF. As DNA, the CDR3 is TGTGCCAGCAGCTTAGCGCTTAGCGGACCCGCGGATACGCAGTATTTT.

This clonotype occurred many times. V is TRBV13 and J is TRBJ2-5; perhaps TRBD1 as D (6 bases). CDR1 is PRHDT and CDR2 is FYEKMQ in the germline V gene (reference sequence). This CDR3 is built from 13 residues. V was shortened by 6 bases and J by 3 bases, with 11 bases between the two germline ends. The CDR3 sequence is CASRNYREETQYF. The CDR3 region has the DNA TGTGCCAGCAGAAATTACAGGGAAGAGACCCAGTACTTC.

V gene TRBV4-1 combines with J gene TRBJ2-1; D uncertain. Trimming cost V 3 bases and J 5 bases, with 14 bases left between them. CDR1 and CDR2 from the germline V gene are MGHRA and YSYEKL. This CDR3 has 15 amino acids. CDR3 in DNA: TGCGCCAGCAGCCACCCCCCGGCAGCCGACAATGAGCAGTTCTTC. Translated, it gives CASSHPPAADNEQFF.

This clonotype appeared many times. The chain joins TRBV12-3 or TRBV12-4 to TRBJ1-5, with D unclear. CDR3 length equals 14 residues. Deletions cut 6 bases from V and 3 bases from J, with 12 bases between. DNA of the CDR3: TGTGCCAGCAGCCCAGGACGGACCAATCAGCCCCAGCATTTT. This translates into CASSPGRTNQPQHF.

Ten or more counts support this clonotype. J is TRBJ2-1 and V is TRBV14; D ambiguous. The CDR3 consists of 13 residues. The V gene lost 5 bases and the J gene lost 4 bases, with 9 bases spanning the gap. Germline V gene lookup returns CDR1 SGHDN and CDR2 FVKESK. CDR3 sequence: CASSAYSYNEQFF. CDR3 bases: TGTGCCAGCAGCGCGTACAGTTACAATGAGCAGTTCTTC.

This clonotype was seen many times. The chain links TRBV28 to TRBJ2-1; D is tentatively TRBD1 or TRBD2 (6 bases each). Trimming took 5 bases from V and 3 from J, leaving 17 bases between them. This CDR3 is 16 amino acids long. Germline V gene data show CDR1 as MDHEN and CDR2 as SYDVKM. The CDR3: CASSNQGGLHYNEQFF. The CDR3 DNA reads TGTGCCAGCAGTAATCAAGGGGGACTCCACTACAATGAGCAGTTCTTC.

This chain uses TRBV7-2 with TRBJ1-3; TRBD1 might be the D (5 bases). Germline loops: CDR1 SGHTA, CDR2 FQGNSA. The CDR3 sequence is 17 residues long. Trimming removed 5 bases from V and 1 base from J, with 18 bases in between. This chain's CDR3 is CASSRRWGGTSGNTIYF. CDR3 DNA sequence: TGTGCCAGCAGCCGCCGGTGGGGGGGGACTTCTGGAAACACCATATATTTT.

The chain links TRBV28 to TRBJ2-2; D remains ambiguous. The V end lost 1 base, the J end lost 0 bases, and 15 bases lay between the germline ends. The CDR3 sequence is 18 residues long. Looked up from germline, CDR1 is MDHEN and CDR2 is SYDVKM. CDR3 coding DNA: TGTGCCAGCAGTTTATTTCTCCCTAGGGTCCCGAACACCGGGGAGCTGTTTTTT. Translation: CASSLFLPRVPNTGELFF. Based on the CDR3 plus reference TRBV28 and TRBJ2-2, the full variable domain is DVKVTQSSRYLVKRTGEKVFLECVQDMDHENMFWYRQDPGLGLRLIYFSYDVKMKEKGDIPEGYSVSREKKERFSLILESASTNQTSMYLCASSLFLPRVPNTGELFFGEGSRLTVL.

This clonotype was detected a few times. This could be a read error, since a much larger clone is one nucleotide away. This sequence joins TRBV7-9 and TRBJ2-7; 11 bases agree with TRBD2. The CDR3 is made up of 14 amino acids. Germline lookup yields CDR1 SEHNR and CDR2 FQNEAQ (reference sequence). The CDR3 spells CAGSLAGGPHEQYF. The CDR3, as DNA: TGTGCCGGCAGTCTAGCGGGAGGACCCCACGAGCAGTACTTC.

In regard to this clonotype: This may be a read error, as it is one base from a much larger clone. The CDR3 spells CSARDNAFQPQHF. The CDR3 DNA sequence: TGCAGTGCTAGAGATAATGCATTTCAGCCCCAGCATTTT. V is TRBV20-1 and J is TRBJ1-5, with no clear D. This CDR3 spans 13 amino acids. Trimming took off 0 bases at V and 6 bases at J, with 9 bases between the two ends. Germline V gene lookup returns CDR1 DFQATT and CDR2 SNEGSKA (reference sequence).

This clonotype was counted ten times or more. The rearrangement links TRBV7-6 to TRBJ1-1; no definite D call. Germline V gene sequence: CDR1 SGHVS, CDR2 FNYEAQ. The CDR3 loop spans 15 amino acids. V lost 6 bases, J lost 1 base, and 15 bases lay in between. The CDR3: CASSPDSTTNTEAFF. The CDR3 DNA reads as TGTGCCAGCAGTCCCGACTCCACAACGAACACTGAAGCTTTCTTT.

This clonotype was picked up many times. The genes are TRBV3-1 and TRBJ2-7; 8 nucleotides agree with TRBD1. The CDR3 is 14 residues long. Germline V gene lookup returns CDR1 LGHDT and CDR2 YNNKEL (reference sequence). The V gene end was trimmed by 4 bases and the J gene end by 3 bases; junction bases not matched to a gene: 5. CDR3 sequence reads: CASSPGQGRYEQYF. In nucleotides, the CDR3 is TGTGCCAGCAGCCCTGGACAGGGACGCTACGAGCAGTACTTC.